This T cell receptor (beta chain) was obtained from a study of T-cell memory formation after mild COVID-19. TCRdb re-called the 5' RACE reads with MiXCR, one entry per CDR3 protein. The table records tens of thousands of distinct CDR3 sequences, over 6.5% of them present only once. This clonotype showed up just a few times. The CDR3 spans 15 residues. V lost 0 bases to trimming and J lost 1 base, with 12 bases between them. Germline loops: CDR1 DFQATT, CDR2 SNEGSKA (reference sequence). Specimen: PBMCs or a T cell subset sorted from them (not recorded which). The sequence came from an adult who had mild COVID-19 (a few samples of this study predate the infection). Cell type and time point are not known. The chain joins TRBV20-1 to TRBJ1-1; weak D call: TRBD1 (5 bases). CDR3 sequence: CSARDWPGKNTEAFF. CDR3 bases: TGCAGTGCTAGAGATTGGCCAGGGAAGAACACTGAAGCTTTCTTT.